These T cell receptor beta chains were read from a single sample in a study of cytomegalovirus exposure and HLA in healthy donors. Only in-frame clones appear in the TCRdb table, and some are missing; sequencing was by immunoSEQ multiplex PCR. The sample lists 250,000 to 400,000 clones; roughly 86% were seen once. The sequenced sample was PBMCs. The receptor set was obtained from a man aged 25 to 40 in good health and CMV-seronegative. Both conserved end residues are part of each CDR3. Each record gives: CDR3 length, D gene, clone size, J gene, V gene, CDR3 DNA, CDR3 protein. D genes are given only for firm matches. Not all rows give a size; the values are once, few, many and, for expanded clones, a class.

>15|.|.|TRBJ1-1|TRBV5-1
TGCGCCAGCAGCTTGTGGAATGGTGGGCGCACTGAAGCTTTCTTT
CASSLWNGGRTEAFF
>13|.|.|TRBJ2-1|TRBV7-2
TGTGCCAGCAGCAGAACCACAGGGAATGAGCAGTTCTTC
CASSRTTGNEQFF
>17|TRBD2|.|TRBJ2-7|TRBV29-1
TGCAGCGTTCAATCCCCCACTCGACTAGCGGGGGGGCCCGAGCAGTACTTC
CSVQSPTRLAGGPEQYF
>13|.|.|TRBJ1-2|TRBV29-1
TGCAGCACCCAACCGGTGGCTAACTATGGCTACACCTTC
CSTQPVANYGYTF
>16|.|.|TRBJ1-4|TRBV6-6
TGTGCCAGCAGTTACCAAACCGGAACTAGTAATGAAAAACTGTTTTTT
CASSYQTGTSNEKLFF
>15|TRBD1|.|TRBJ2-7|TRBV5-1
TGCGCCAGCAGCTTGGGACCGGGACAGACCTACGAGCAGTACTTC
CASSLGPGQTYEQYF
>15|.|.|TRBJ1-2|TRBV5-4
TGTGCCAGCAGCTTGGGGCGGCAGGGAATATATGGCTACACCTTC
CASSLGRQGIYGYTF
>13|.|.|TRBJ2-1|TRBV4-3
TGCGCCAGCAGCCAAGGTACAAACAATGAGCAGTTCTTC
CASSQGTNNEQFF
>14|.|few|TRBJ1-6|TRBV7-9
TGTGCCAGCAGCTTAGACACCTCATCTGATCCCCTCCACTTT
CASSLDTSSDPLHF
>16|.|.|TRBJ1-5|TRBV4-1
TGCGCCAGCAGCCAAGATGTGACACCGCCGGGGCAGCCCCAGCATTTT
CASSQDVTPPGQPQHF
>15|.|.|TRBJ2-3|TRBV27
TGTGCCAGCAGTTTCGCCGCAACGGGGACAGATACGCAGTATTTT
CASSFAATGTDTQYF
>14|.|.|TRBJ2-7|TRBV5-1
TGCGCCAGCAGCTTGAGTCGCAGCTCCTACGAGCAGTACTTC
CASSLSRSSYEQYF
>17|TRBD2|.|TRBJ2-7|TRBV2
TGTGCCAGCAGTGAGCCGTTAGCGGGGGGGCACTCCTACGAGCAGTACTTC
CASSEPLAGGHSYEQYF
>19|.|.|TRBJ2-5|TRBV4-2
TGTGCCAGCAGCCAAGATCCCCCAGGGGCGTTGTCGTTAGGAGAGACCCAGTACTTC
CASSQDPPGALSLGETQYF
>15|.|.|TRBJ2-1|TRBV7-2
TGTGCCAGCAGCTTAGTGTGGGGCCAAGGCAGTGAGCAGTTCTTC
CASSLVWGQGSEQFF
>16|TRBD1|.|TRBJ1-1|TRBV11-2
TGTGCCAGCAGCCCTCACCCTACAGGGGCGCGCACTGAAGCTTTCTTT
CASSPHPTGARTEAFF
>14|TRBD1|.|TRBJ1-2|TRBV23-1
TGCGCCAGCAGTCAAATCGCAGGGGGCCGAGGCTACACCTTC
CASSQIAGGRGYTF
>17|TRBD2|once|TRBJ2-3|TRBV29-1
TGCAGCGTTGTAAGGGGGACTAGCAAGCGGGGCGCAGATACGCAGTATTTT
CSVVRGTSKRGADTQYF
>11|TRBD2|.|TRBJ2-3|TRBV20-1
TGCAGTGCAACTAGCGTAGATACGCAGTATTTT
CSATSVDTQYF
>15|TRBD2|.|TRBJ2-1|TRBV19
TGTGCCAGTAGTATCCCGGGGGGACTCTACAATGAGCAGTTCTTC
CASSIPGGLYNEQFF
>17|.|.|TRBJ2-3|TRBV7-9
TGTGCCAGCAGCTTAACGCTCGGACAGTCTAACACAGATACGCAGTATTTT
CASSLTLGQSNTDTQYF
>17|.|once|TRBJ2-3|TRBV15
TGTGCCACCAGCAGAGAGGGGCTCGGGACAATAACAGATACGCAGTATTTT
CATSREGLGTITDTQYF
>15|.|.|TRBJ2-6|TRBV13
TGTGCCAGCAGGTCCCTCAGGGCTGGGGCCAACGTCCTGACTTTC
CASRSLRAGANVLTF
>12|.|.|TRBJ2-2|TRBV5-5
TGTGCCAGCAGCTTAAGTCTAGGGGAGCTGTTTTTT
CASSLSLGELFF
>15|TRBD1|.|TRBJ1-2|TRBV5-4
TGTGCCAGCAGAAGCTCCGGGACAGAGCACTATGGCTACACCTTC
CASRSSGTEHYGYTF
>14|.|.|TRBJ1-3|TRBV6-5
TGTGCCAGCAGTTACACGGGCTCTGGAAACACCATATATTTT
CASSYTGSGNTIYF
>14|TRBD1|.|TRBJ2-1|TRBV5-5
TGTGCCAGCAGCTACCGTGGACAGGGCAATGAGCAGTTCTTC
CASSYRGQGNEQFF